A selection of T cell receptor beta chains follows, all from one sample in a study of cytomegalovirus exposure and HLA in healthy donors. Sequencing used immunoSEQ multiplex PCR; TCRdb keeps in-frame clones, though not all of them. The repertoire has 140,000 or so clones, around 80% of them found once; the top ten carry 2.5% to 3.5%. Sequencing was done on a sample of PBMCs. These receptors all stem from a female donor in good health and CMV-seronegative. CDR3s include the opening cysteine and the closing phenylalanine or tryptophan. D genes are given only for firm matches. The listing skips clone size in some rows; elsewhere it reads once, few, many or a size class.

D gene,V gene,CDR3 length,clone size,J gene,CDR3 DNA,CDR3 protein
NA,TRBV7-2,15,NA,TRBJ1-5,TGTGCCAGCAGCTTCAGAGGAAATAGCAATCAGCCCCAGCATTTT,CASSFRGNSNQPQHF
TRBD1,TRBV14,16,few,TRBJ2-3,TGTGCCAGCAGCCGAATGGGACAGGGGGCTGGAGATACGCAGTATTTT,CASSRMGQGAGDTQYF
TRBD2,TRBV6-5,14,NA,TRBJ2-3,TGTGCCAGCAGTTTAGGGAGGGGCGCAGATACGCAGTATTTT,CASSLGRGADTQYF
TRBD1,TRBV2,15,NA,TRBJ2-3,TGTGCCAGCACTGCTACAGGGGCTTATAGAGATACGCAGTATTTT,CASTATGAYRDTQYF
NA,TRBV6-1,14,few,TRBJ1-1,TGTGCCAGCAGACCCTCTTTTGCGGAAACTGAAGCTTTCTTT,CASRPSFAETEAFF
NA,TRBV27,16,NA,TRBJ2-5,TGTGCCAGCAGTCCGACATCCCGGCACCAGGGAGAGACCCAGTACTTC,CASSPTSRHQGETQYF
NA,TRBV5-1,17,NA,TRBJ2-7,TGCGCCAGCAGCTTGGGGTTGGGGGCCCTTCTCCCTTACGAGCAGTACTTC,CASSLGLGALLPYEQYF
TRBD2,TRBV28,13,NA,TRBJ2-1,TGTGCCAGCAGTTTCCTAGCGGACAATGAGCAGTTCTTC,CASSFLADNEQFF
NA,TRBV9,16,NA,TRBJ2-2,TGTGCCAGCAGCGTAGTGGAGGGCCTAAGCACCGGGGAGCTGTTTTTT,CASSVVEGLSTGELFF
NA,TRBV7-9,16,NA,TRBJ1-4,TGTGCCAGCAGCCCCTTCTTACTCACTCCCAATGAAAAACTGTTTTTT,CASSPFLLTPNEKLFF
NA,TRBV5-4,15,NA,TRBJ2-1,TGTGCCAGCAGCTTGGAGCGGGTCTCCTACAATGAGCAGTTCTTC,CASSLERVSYNEQFF
NA,TRBV7-9,15,NA,TRBJ2-1,TGTGCCAGCAGTCCCCCACTAGACTCCTACAATGAGCAGTTCTTC,CASSPPLDSYNEQFF
TRBD2,TRBV5-4,17,NA,TRBJ2-1,TGTGCCAGCAGCTTGGGACTAGCGGGACCCTCCTACAATGAGCAGTTCTTC,CASSLGLAGPSYNEQFF
NA,TRBV5-4,15,once,TRBJ2-7,TGTGCCAGCAGCTTGGCAGGGTCTAAGGCCTACGAGCAGTACTTC,CASSLAGSKAYEQYF
NA,TRBV5-1,13,NA,TRBJ1-1,TGCGCCAGCAGCTTGGCTTGGGGGGCTGAAGCTTTCTTT,CASSLAWGAEAFF
TRBD1,TRBV28,15,NA,TRBJ2-7,TGTGCCAGTGCCAAACCCGGGACAGGGTCCTACGAGCAGTACTTC,CASAKPGTGSYEQYF
TRBD1,TRBV4-1,16,NA,TRBJ1-4,TGCGCCAGCAGCCAATTTAACAGGGGAGATAATGAAAAACTGTTTTTT,CASSQFNRGDNEKLFF
TRBD2,TRBV7-7,16,NA,TRBJ2-3,TGTGCTAGCAGCTGCCTAGCGGGGGCGAACACAGATACGCAGTATTTT,CASSCLAGANTDTQYF
TRBD1,TRBV2,14,NA,TRBJ1-6,TGTGCCAGCAGTGGGGACAGGGATTATTCACCCCTCCACTTT,CASSGDRDYSPLHF
TRBD2,TRBV30,16,NA,TRBJ2-3,TGTGCCTGGAGTGTAATGTCTGCGGGGGTAGGGGATACGCAGTATTTT,CAWSVMSAGVGDTQYF
TRBD1,TRBV6-9,13,NA,TRBJ1-1,TGTGCCAGACGACAGGGGGGCGATGCTGAAGCTTTCTTT,CARRQGGDAEAFF
NA,TRBV7-3,12,once,TRBJ2-1,TGTTCCAGCAGCTTAACGGGCTACGAGCAGTTCTTC,CSSSLTGYEQFF
TRBD1,TRBV6-4,15,NA,TRBJ2-3,TGTGCCAGCAGTGCGCAGGGGGCAGGGTCAGATACGCAGTATTTT,CASSAQGAGSDTQYF
NA,TRBV25-1,15,NA,TRBJ2-6,TGTGCCAGCAGTGTAAGGACACCCGGGGCCAACGTCCTGACTTTC,CASSVRTPGANVLTF
TRBD2,TRBV5-6,18,NA,TRBJ2-4,TGTGCCAGCAGCGCGGGACTAGCGGGACTTCTAGCCAAAAACATTCAGTACTTC,CASSAGLAGLLAKNIQYF
TRBD1,TRBV19,11,NA,TRBJ1-2,TGTGCCACCAGGGGGTTCTATGGCTACACCTTC,CATRGFYGYTF
NA,TRBV9,14,NA,TRBJ2-2,TGTGCCAGCAGCGTGGGGGGTTCCGCCGGGGAGCTGTTTTTT,CASSVGGSAGELFF
TRBD2,TRBV19,14,once,TRBJ2-1,TGTGCCAGTCGACTAGCGGGGGCCGGGAATGAGCAGTTCTTC,CASRLAGAGNEQFF
NA,TRBV4-1,15,NA,TRBJ1-1,TGCGCCAGCAGCTCAGTCAGGGGTTTGAACACTGAAGCTTTCTTT,CASSSVRGLNTEAFF
NA,TRBV19,15,once,TRBJ1-5,TGTGCCAGCACCCGGGGGGGTATAGCAAATCAGCCCCAGCATTTT,CASTRGGIANQPQHF
NA,TRBV5-8,12,NA,TRBJ1-2,TGTGCCAGCAGCTTACAGGGTTATGGCTACACCTTC,CASSLQGYGYTF
NA,TRBV11-2,14,NA,TRBJ2-7,TGTGCCAGCAGCTTAGATGGAAGCCGGGGCGAGCAGTACTTC,CASSLDGSRGEQYF
NA,TRBV7-9,16,NA,TRBJ2-1,TGTGCCAGCAGCCCGACGCGAGGGGGAGGGTTCAATGAGCAGTTCTTC,CASSPTRGGGFNEQFF
NA,TRBV6-5,15,NA,TRBJ2-1,TGTGCCAGCAGTTACGGAGTCAGTGCCTACAATGAGCAGTTCTTC,CASSYGVSAYNEQFF
NA,TRBV7-6,18,NA,TRBJ2-1,TGTGCCAGCAGCGCCGGGACTCTAACACGAAGCTCCTACAATGAGCAGTTCTTC,CASSAGTLTRSSYNEQFF
TRBD2,TRBV27,13,NA,TRBJ2-3,TGTGCCAGCAGCCACTCGGGACTAGGTTCACAGTATTTT,CASSHSGLGSQYF
TRBD1,TRBV5-1,16,NA,TRBJ2-7,TGCGCCAGCAGCTTTAATGATTGGCAGGGGGCCTACGAGCAGTACTTC,CASSFNDWQGAYEQYF
NA,TRBV7-3,16,NA,TRBJ1-3,TGTGCCAGCAGCTTAAAGGGGCCCGCCTCTGGAAACACCATATATTTT,CASSLKGPASGNTIYF
TRBD1,TRBV6-5,16,NA,TRBJ2-7,TGTGCCAGCAGTTACTCGGGGGGACAGGGCTCCTACGAGCAGTACTTC,CASSYSGGQGSYEQYF
NA,TRBV9,16,NA,TRBJ2-1,TGTGCCAGCAGCGTATATGCTAGCTTGAGGCAGAATGAGCAGTTCTTC,CASSVYASLRQNEQFF
TRBD2,TRBV11-2,16,NA,TRBJ2-3,TGTGCCAGCAGCTTAGTCGGGACTAGGATAACAGATACGCAGTATTTT,CASSLVGTRITDTQYF
NA,TRBV18,15,few,TRBJ1-5,TGTGCCAGCTCACCTCCCGGACAGCGCTATCAGCCCCAGCATTTT,CASSPPGQRYQPQHF
NA,TRBV28,17,NA,TRBJ2-1,TGTGCCAGCAAACCGGGACTCACAAGAAGCTCCTACAATGAGCAGCTCTTC,CASKPGLTRSSYNEQLF
TRBD1,TRBV18,15,NA,TRBJ2-5,TGTGCCAGCTCACCGGACAGGGTGCCTCAAGAGACCCAGTACTTC,CASSPDRVPQETQYF
TRBD1,TRBV18,15,NA,TRBJ2-7,TGTGCCAGCTCTCGGGACAGACGTATCTCCTACGAGCAGTACTTC,CASSRDRRISYEQYF
TRBD1,TRBV6-5,12,few,TRBJ1-1,TGTGCCAGCAGTTCGGACAGGGTAATGGCTTTCTTT,CASSSDRVMAFF
TRBD2,TRBV4-2,16,NA,TRBJ2-7,TGTGCCAGCAGCCAAGATCTACGGACTAGGGCGTACGAGCAGTACTTC,CASSQDLRTRAYEQYF
NA,TRBV7-9,12,NA,TRBJ1-1,TGTGCCAGCAGAGTAGATGCTAAGAAAGCTTTCTTT,CASRVDAKKAFF
NA,TRBV11-3,13,NA,TRBJ2-3,TGTGCCAGCAGCTTCCTTTCCACAGATACGCAGTATTTT,CASSFLSTDTQYF
TRBD2,TRBV7-9,18,NA,TRBJ2-2,TGTGCCAGCAGGGACGGGCAAAAAGTAGCGGGGAACACCGGGGAGCTGTTTTTT,CASRDGQKVAGNTGELFF
NA,TRBV19,14,NA,TRBJ1-3,TGTGCCAGTAGTATAATAGGGGAAGGAAACACCATATATTTT,CASSIIGEGNTIYF
NA,TRBV27,13,NA,TRBJ2-2,TGTGCCAGCAGTTTCTTGAACACCGGGGAGCTGTTTTTT,CASSFLNTGELFF
NA,TRBV28,16,NA,TRBJ1-2,TGTGCCAGCAGTTTATTCAGACAGGCCCCTAACTATGGCTACACCTTC,CASSLFRQAPNYGYTF
TRBD2,TRBV29-1,15,NA,TRBJ2-1,TGCAGCGTTGTAGGCCTAGCGGATTCTTACAATGAGCAGTTCTTC,CSVVGLADSYNEQFF